The 7 T cell receptor beta chains presented below share a single source sample, sequenced in a study of CD8 T cells in ankylosing spondylitis. TCRdb re-analysed the 5' RACE reads in MiXCR, keeping a single row per CDR3 protein. The sample includes more than 150,000 distinct CDR3 sequences, 15% to 20% of them seen just once. Source material: blood, either unsorted or a sorted T cell fraction (not recorded which). The receptors shown here come from a male donor aged 10 to 30 with ankylosing spondylitis or in good health (not recorded which).

This clonotype was detected many times. The rearrangement uses TRBV7-9 and TRBJ2-2, with 10 positions matching TRBD1. J gave up 4 bases and V 5 bases, and 7 bases lay outside the gene matches. CDR3 length: 16 residues. Germline V gene data show CDR1 as SEHNR and CDR2 as FQNEAQ (reference sequence). The CDR3 spells CASSLGQGSSTGELFF. The CDR3 DNA sequence: TGTGCCAGCAGCCTGGGACAGGGGTCAAGCACCGGGGAGCTGTTTTTT.

This clonotype appeared many times. This chain connects TRBV15 to TRBJ1-5; D is uncertain. Germline V gene lookup returns CDR1 LNHNV and CDR2 YYDKDF (reference sequence). Trimming pared 2 bases from V and 5 bases from J, leaving 13 bases between. The CDR3 loop spans 15 amino acids. CDR3 sequence reads: CATSRHRSRDQPQHF. DNA for the CDR3: TGTGCCACCAGCAGACACAGATCTAGGGATCAGCCCCAGCATTTT.

The table lists this clonotype with many counts. The J gene is TRBJ1-6, the V gene TRBV3-1; the D is unclear. The CDR3 consists of 12 residues. V lost 1 base, J lost 9 bases, and 4 bases lay in between. Per germline, CDR1 LGHDT and CDR2 YNNKEL (reference sequence). CDR3 nucleotides: TGTGCCAGCAGCCAAGGCGTTTCACCCCTCCACTTT. This sequence encodes CASSQGVSPLHF.

This clonotype was detected many times. The V gene is TRBV6-5, the J gene TRBJ2-2, with 7 bases identical to TRBD2. Germline-derived CDR1 and CDR2 are MNHEY and SVGAGI. The CDR3 loop spans 12 amino acids. J was trimmed by 6 bases and V by 6 bases; bases with no gene match: 1. The CDR3 is CASRGGSGELFF. CDR3 nucleotide sequence: TGTGCCAGCAGGGGGGGGTCCGGGGAGCTGTTTTTT.

This clonotype has at least ten counts. The genes are TRBV5-1 and TRBJ2-5; tentative D call: TRBD2 (6 bases). Germline CDR1 and CDR2: SGHRS and YFSETQ. V was cut by 3 bases and J by 3 bases, with 9 bases left in between. This CDR3 is built from 13 residues. The CDR3 here is CASSSGLEETQYF. CDR3 coding DNA: TGCGCCAGCAGCTCGGGACTCGAAGAGACCCAGTACTTC.

This clonotype came up a few times. This chain joins TRBV5-1 and TRBJ1-4; D unresolved. V lost 0 bases to trimming and J lost 8 bases, with 11 bases between them. Germline assignment: CDR1 SGHRS and CDR2 YFSETQ. The CDR3 sequence is 14 residues long. The CDR3 coding sequence is TGCGCCAGCAGCTTGGAAGGGCGTCGAGAAAAACTGTTTTTT. As protein: CASSLEGRREKLFF.

This clonotype was observed at least ten times. V and J are TRBV6-1 and TRBJ2-1; TRBD1 agrees at 8 bases. This CDR3 is 15 amino acids long. The V gene end was trimmed by 2 bases and the J gene end by 3 bases; junction bases not matched to a gene: 3. Germline lookup yields CDR1 MNHNS and CDR2 SASEGT. The chain's CDR3 is CASSERGTGYNEQFF. In DNA, the CDR3 is TGTGCCAGCAGTGAAAGAGGGACAGGCTACAATGAGCAGTTCTTC.